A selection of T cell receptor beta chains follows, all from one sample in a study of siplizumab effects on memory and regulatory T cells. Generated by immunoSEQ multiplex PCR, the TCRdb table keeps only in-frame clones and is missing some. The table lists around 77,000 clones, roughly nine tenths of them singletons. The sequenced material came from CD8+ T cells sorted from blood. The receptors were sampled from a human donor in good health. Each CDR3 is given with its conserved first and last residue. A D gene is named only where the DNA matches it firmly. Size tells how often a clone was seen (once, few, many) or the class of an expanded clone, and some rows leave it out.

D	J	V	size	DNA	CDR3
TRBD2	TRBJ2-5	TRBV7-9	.	TGTGCCAGCAGCCCGACTAGCGGGGGAGAGGAGACCCAGTACTTC	CASSPTSGGEETQYF
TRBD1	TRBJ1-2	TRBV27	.	TGTGCCAGCGGACAGGGGGCGCGCGGCTACACCTTC	CASGQGARGYTF
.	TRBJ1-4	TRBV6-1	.	TGTGCCAGCACCCCGGGAGGGCTTCTACGGGAAAAACTGTTTTTT	CASTPGGLLREKLFF
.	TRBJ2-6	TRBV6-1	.	TGTGCCAGCAGTGTTGAGCCCCCACTGGGAGGGGCCAACGTCCTGACTTTC	CASSVEPPLGGANVLTF
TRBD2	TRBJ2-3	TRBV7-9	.	TGTGCCAGCACCCAGAGGGTAGCGGGAGGTGCAGATACGCAGTATTTT	CASTQRVAGGADTQYF
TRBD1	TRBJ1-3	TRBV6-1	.	TGTGCCAGCAGTGAAAGTCTTATGATGGACAGGTTGAGAGACACCATATATTTT	CASSESLMMDRLRDTIYF
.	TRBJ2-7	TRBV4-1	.	TGCGCCAGCAGCCAAGGAGGGCCCTCCTACGAGCAGTACTTC	CASSQGGPSYEQYF
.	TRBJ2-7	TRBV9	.	TGTGCCAGCAGCGCCGGGCCTTATAGCGAGCAGTACTTC	CASSAGPYSEQYF
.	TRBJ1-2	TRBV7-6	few	TGTGCCAGCAGCTTCGATACGGAGAACTATGGCTACACCTTC	CASSFDTENYGYTF
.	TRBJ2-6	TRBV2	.	TGTGCCAGCAGAGCTGATCTATCTGGGGCCAACGTCCTGACTTTC	CASRADLSGANVLTF
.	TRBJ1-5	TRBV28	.	TGTGCCTCAACCACTACAGGAAAAGGCAATCAGCCCCAGCATTTT	CASTTTGKGNQPQHF
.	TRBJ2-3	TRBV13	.	TGTGCCAGCAGCTCACCCATCGGGAGCGGAGGCACAGATACGCAGTATTTT	CASSSPIGSGGTDTQYF
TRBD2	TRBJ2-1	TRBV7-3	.	TGTGCCAGCAGCCCATTGCCCGGGACTAGTAGCGGGGCTGAGCAGTTCTTC	CASSPLPGTSSGAEQFF
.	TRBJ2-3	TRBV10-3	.	TGTGCCATCAGTGATTCAGGGACACTCACAGATACGCAGTATTTT	CAISDSGTLTDTQYF
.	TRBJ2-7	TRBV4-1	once	TGCGCCAGCAGCCAAGTCCCGTTAGCGGAATACCCGATAGAGCAGTACTTC	CASSQVPLAEYPIEQYF
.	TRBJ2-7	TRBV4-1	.	TGCGCCAGCAGCCAAGGAGTCGAGCAGTACTTC	CASSQGVEQYF